This T cell receptor (beta chain) comes out of a study of T cells in narcolepsy (dated by TCRdb to the late 2010s). Context from the whole study: Patients with narcolepsy type 1 or type 2 (NT1, NT2) and healthy control donors were enrolled in the study. The study used TCR Vbeta sequencing to track clonotypes in blood and CSF while looking for autoreactive T cells in narcolepsy patients that target self-antigens of hypocretin neurons (hypocretin, TRIB2). Results and caveats for the whole study, not just this receptor: Autoreactive clonotypes were reported to be detected serially in the blood of the same patients and of different patients, but not in the blood of healthy controls. Patients and controls had similar numbers of sequenced blood memory CD4+ clonotypes, with averages of roughly 38,000 in patients and 33,354 in controls. Plots comparing CSF and blood CD4+ T cell clonotypes from the same patient highlighted HCRT-specific and TRIB2-specific autoreactive clonotypes. Certain blood memory CD4+ repertoires from patients and controls had no sequences that matched autoreactive T cell clones.

CDR1 and CDR2 were assigned from the germline V gene as SGDLS and YYNGEE. V loses 0 bases, J loses 2 bases, and the germline ends lie 9 bases apart. From cysteine to phenylalanine, the CDR3 is 14 amino acids long. Kept here is only the CDR3 DNA, which spans 42 bases and is read in frame from base 1. For TCR Vbeta sequencing, memory CD4+ T cells were sorted ex vivo from the peripheral blood of both healthy controls and narcolepsy patients. The method was the immunoSEQ multiplex PCR assay. TCRdb's version of the immuneACCESS table is confined to in-frame rearrangements and falls short of the full clone set. An unresolved V gene accounts for under half of the shortfall where checked; the remainder is of unknown origin. Counted in this sample were fewer than 35,000 clones; over 75% of them appeared once. Jointly, the top ten make up about 0.94% of the sample. Concerning this clone itself: Its antigen is not yet known. No base quality values were provided; no much bigger clone lies one nucleotide off.

This sequence was found in a human donor with narcolepsy. Specimen: CD45RA- memory CD4+ T cells from PBMCs. Explained via the paper, the cell subset or site label denotes: memory T cells sorted ex vivo from peripheral blood. The chain employs TRBV9 and TRBJ2-7, and possibly TRBD1, on 6 matching bases. The DNA sequence is TGTGCCAGCAGCGTAGGACGACAGGCCTACGAGCAGTACTTC. Protein translation: CASSVGRQAYEQYF.